This TCR beta chain was captured in a study of T cell changes during pregnancy in multiple sclerosis. Profiled with immunoSEQ multiplex PCR; TCRdb holds only in-frame clones, not every one. The sample gives 84,000 or so clones, over 90% of which show up once; 0.7% to 0.95% is in the top ten. Per germline, CDR1 MGHRA and CDR2 YSYEKL. J lost 4 bases, V lost 3 bases, and 18 bases had no gene match. This CDR3 is built from 19 residues. The V call is TRBV4-1, the J call TRBJ2-1, with TRBD2 matching over 7 bases. The sequence was obtained from a female donor with multiple sclerosis, enrolled in a pregnancy study. The sample consisted of peripheral blood, taken in the third trimester of pregnancy. In nucleotides, the CDR3 is TGCGCCAGCAGCCAGACCCCAACCTCGACTAGCCGCTGGTACAATGAGCAGTTCTTC. Protein: CASSQTPTSTSRWYNEQFF.